These T cell receptor beta chains were read from a single sample in a study of Graves' ophthalmopathy and Graves' hyperthyroidism. Using its own MiXCR run on the multiplex PCR reads, TCRdb lists one record per CDR3 protein. The repertoire includes over 650,000 distinct CDR3 sequences, about two fifths of them detected once, and roughly 3% sits in the top ten. Sequences were obtained from peripheral blood. The source is an adult man with Graves' ophthalmopathy. CDR3s include the opening cysteine and the closing phenylalanine or tryptophan. The order of the fields is CDR3 DNA, CDR3 protein, D gene, J gene, clone size, V gene. D genes are given only for firm matches. The size of a clone is reported for some rows only, either as once, few or many, or as a class for expanded clones.

TGCGCCAGCAGCCCACGGACAGGCGACTCTGGAAACACCATATATTTT	CASSPRTGDSGNTIYF	TRBD1	TRBJ1-3	many	TRBV5-1
TGTGCCAGCAGCCAGCTCCTGGACAGAAGGGTGCATGGCTACACCTTC	CASSQLLDRRVHGYTF	NA	TRBJ1-2	few	TRBV5-4
TGTGCCACCAGCAGAGCGGACCCCTACAATGAGCAGTTCTTC	CATSRADPYNEQFF	NA	TRBJ2-1	few	TRBV15
TGTGCCAGCAGACGGGGGGTGGAGCGCGGCTACACCTTC	CASRRGVERGYTF	NA	TRBJ1-2	NA	TRBV25-1
TGTGCCACCAGCAGCGATAGCAGACAGGGGAACTATGGCTACACCTTC	CATSSDSRQGNYGYTF	TRBD1	TRBJ1-2	NA	TRBV15
TGCGCCAGCAGCTTGGGGCAGGGGGCTGCGACGCTTGAAGCTTTCTTT	CASSLGQGAATLEAFF	TRBD1	TRBJ1-1	many	TRBV5-1
TGTGCCAGCAGTTACGAGGGCAGCTCCTACGAGCATTTT	CASSYEGSSYEHF	NA	TRBJ1-5	NA	TRBV6-2/TRBV6-3
TGTGCCAGCAGGCCCGGACTAGCGACCGGGGAAAATCCTGAAGCTTTCTTT	CASRPGLATGENPEAFF	NA	TRBJ1-1	NA	TRBV2
TGTGCCAGCAACCAGGGGGGATGGCCTCTCGAGCAGTACTTC	CASNQGGWPLEQYF	NA	TRBJ2-7	NA	TRBV12-3/TRBV12-4
TGCAGCGTTGAGGGAGGGCAAAAAGAGACCCAGTACTTC	CSVEGGQKETQYF	TRBD2	TRBJ2-5	many	TRBV29-1
TGCAGCACCGGAACCCCGGAGAGGGGATATGGCTACACCTTC	CSTGTPERGYGYTF	NA	TRBJ1-2	NA	TRBV29-1
TGTGCCAGCAGGTTAACGGGCATATCGGAGACCCAGTACTTC	CASRLTGISETQYF	NA	TRBJ2-5	many	TRBV5-6
TGTGCCATCAGTGATACGTGGATCCAGCCCCAGCATTTT	CAISDTWIQPQHF	NA	TRBJ1-5	NA	TRBV10-3
TGCGCCAGCAGCCCTACGGGACTAGCGGGGGAGCAGTACTTC	CASSPTGLAGEQYF	TRBD2	TRBJ2-7	many	TRBV5-1
TGCGCCAGCAGCCGGACTAGCGGGAGGGTGGGAGAGACCCAGTACTTC	CASSRTSGRVGETQYF	TRBD2	TRBJ2-5	many	TRBV5-1